The rows below give T cell receptor beta chains drawn from one sample of a study of blood T cell repertoires in COVID-19. Data came from immunoSEQ multiplex PCR; TCRdb stores just in-frame clones and leaves some out. Here the sample spans tens of thousands of clones, about 83% being singletons. Sequences were obtained from peripheral blood. The receptors originated from a man aged 70-80 years with COVID-19, enrolled during active disease. CDR3s include the opening cysteine and the closing phenylalanine or tryptophan. The D gene is left open where the match is weak. Size values are once, few and many counts, or a class for expanded clones, and some rows have none.

v_call: TRBV7-3; d_call: TRBD2; clone_size: NA; j_call: TRBJ2-3; cdr3_aa: CASSRGTSGGAGDTQYF; cdr3_nt: TGTGCCAGCAGTAGAGGGACTAGCGGGGGGGCCGGAGATACGCAGTATTTT
v_call: TRBV5-8; d_call: TRBD1; clone_size: few; j_call: TRBJ2-3; cdr3_aa: CASSSRTGDPQYF; cdr3_nt: TGTGCCAGCAGCTCGAGGACAGGGGATCCGCAGTATTTT
v_call: TRBV29-1; d_call: TRBD2; clone_size: few; j_call: TRBJ2-5; cdr3_aa: CSVPKGGDQETQYF; cdr3_nt: TGCAGCGTCCCCAAGGGAGGGGACCAAGAGACCCAGTACTTC
v_call: TRBV2; d_call: NA; clone_size: NA; j_call: TRBJ1-2; cdr3_aa: CASSGLGAPRYGYTF; cdr3_nt: TGTGCCAGCTCGGGCCTTGGGGCCCCCCGGTATGGCTACACCTTC
v_call: TRBV9; d_call: TRBD1; clone_size: NA; j_call: TRBJ1-5; cdr3_aa: CASSVAGGPNQPQHF; cdr3_nt: TGTGCCAGCAGCGTAGCAGGGGGACCAAATCAGCCCCAGCATTTT
v_call: TRBV27; d_call: NA; clone_size: NA; j_call: TRBJ2-5; cdr3_aa: CASSAGGETQYF; cdr3_nt: TGTGCCAGCAGTGCTGGAGGAGAGACCCAGTACTTC
v_call: TRBV18; d_call: TRBD2; clone_size: NA; j_call: TRBJ2-2; cdr3_aa: CASSVWTSGSVNTGELFF; cdr3_nt: TGTGCCAGCTCAGTTTGGACTAGCGGGAGTGTGAACACCGGGGAGCTGTTTTTT
v_call: TRBV10-3; d_call: NA; clone_size: NA; j_call: TRBJ2-3; cdr3_aa: CAISVEGPTDTQYF; cdr3_nt: TGTGCCATCAGTGTGGAGGGTCCCACAGATACGCAGTATTTT
v_call: TRBV6-5; d_call: NA; clone_size: NA; j_call: TRBJ2-2; cdr3_aa: CASRLALGGELFF; cdr3_nt: TGTGCCAGCAGACTAGCTCTGGGCGGGGAGCTGTTTTTT
v_call: TRBV6-5; d_call: NA; clone_size: NA; j_call: TRBJ2-1; cdr3_aa: CASSYSAGTYNEQFF; cdr3_nt: TGTGCCAGCAGTTACTCTGCAGGGACCTACAATGAGCAGTTCTTC
v_call: TRBV6-5; d_call: NA; clone_size: once; j_call: TRBJ1-5; cdr3_aa: CASSYRQASNQPQHF; cdr3_nt: TGTGCCAGCAGTTACCGACAGGCCAGCAATCAGCCCCAGCATTTT
v_call: TRBV19; d_call: NA; clone_size: NA; j_call: TRBJ1-5; cdr3_aa: CATRIGVQPQHF; cdr3_nt: TGTGCCACCCGGATAGGGGTTCAGCCCCAGCATTTT
v_call: TRBV15; d_call: TRBD1; clone_size: NA; j_call: TRBJ2-7; cdr3_aa: CATSNSYMTGGYEQYF; cdr3_nt: TGTGCCACCAGCAATTCTTATATGACAGGGGGCTACGAGCAGTACTTC
v_call: TRBV6-6; d_call: NA; clone_size: NA; j_call: TRBJ2-7; cdr3_aa: CASSATQGSYEQYF; cdr3_nt: TGTGCCAGCAGTGCTACACAGGGCTCCTACGAGCAGTACTTC
v_call: TRBV10-3; d_call: NA; clone_size: NA; j_call: TRBJ1-4; cdr3_aa: CAISPGQNEKLFF; cdr3_nt: TGTGCCATCAGTCCCGGACAGAATGAAAAACTGTTTTTT
v_call: TRBV27; d_call: NA; clone_size: NA; j_call: TRBJ1-4; cdr3_aa: CASRRIATNEKLFF; cdr3_nt: TGTGCCAGCCGTCGTATTGCAACTAATGAAAAACTGTTTTTT
v_call: TRBV6-2/TRBV6-3; d_call: NA; clone_size: NA; j_call: TRBJ2-1; cdr3_aa: CASSLNSPGSGEQFF; cdr3_nt: TGTGCCAGCAGTCTTAATAGCCCCGGTTCGGGTGAGCAGTTCTTC
v_call: TRBV4-3; d_call: TRBD1; clone_size: NA; j_call: TRBJ2-3; cdr3_aa: CASSQTTGIWADTQYF; cdr3_nt: TGCGCCAGCAGCCAAACGACAGGGATTTGGGCAGATACGCAGTATTTT
v_call: TRBV19; d_call: TRBD1; clone_size: NA; j_call: TRBJ2-7; cdr3_aa: CASSPGTGIRYEQYF; cdr3_nt: TGTGCCAGTAGTCCAGGGACAGGGATCCGCTACGAGCAGTACTTC
v_call: TRBV27; d_call: NA; clone_size: NA; j_call: TRBJ1-2; cdr3_aa: CASKTQGYYGYTF; cdr3_nt: TGTGCCAGCAAGACCCAGGGTTACTATGGCTACACCTTC
v_call: TRBV5-6; d_call: TRBD1; clone_size: many; j_call: TRBJ2-2; cdr3_aa: CASSFGTGGVGELFF; cdr3_nt: TGTGCCAGCAGCTTCGGGACAGGGGGCGTCGGGGAGCTGTTTTTT
v_call: TRBV10-3; d_call: TRBD2; clone_size: NA; j_call: TRBJ2-3; cdr3_aa: CAISEKASGNTDTQYF; cdr3_nt: TGTGCCATCAGTGAAAAGGCTAGCGGGAACACAGATACGCAGTATTTT
v_call: TRBV19; d_call: NA; clone_size: NA; j_call: TRBJ2-7; cdr3_aa: CASRLTGRYLGEQYF; cdr3_nt: TGTGCCAGCCGATTAACAGGGAGATATCTAGGCGAGCAGTACTTC
v_call: TRBV11-2; d_call: TRBD1; clone_size: NA; j_call: TRBJ1-1; cdr3_aa: CASSAGTGGIAFF; cdr3_nt: TGTGCCAGCAGCGCCGGGACAGGGGGAATAGCTTTCTTT
v_call: TRBV9; d_call: NA; clone_size: NA; j_call: TRBJ1-6; cdr3_aa: CASSVDGEGNSPLHF; cdr3_nt: TGTGCCAGCAGCGTAGATGGGGAGGGGAATTCACCCCTCCACTTT
v_call: TRBV19; d_call: NA; clone_size: NA; j_call: TRBJ1-1; cdr3_aa: CASSMPGTSNTEAFF; cdr3_nt: TGTGCCAGTAGTATGCCGGGGACATCGAACACTGAAGCTTTCTTT
v_call: TRBV19; d_call: TRBD1; clone_size: few; j_call: TRBJ1-3; cdr3_aa: CASSRRQGDSGNTIYF; cdr3_nt: TGTGCCAGTAGTCGCCGACAGGGGGACTCTGGAAACACCATATATTTT
v_call: TRBV6-5; d_call: TRBD2; clone_size: NA; j_call: TRBJ2-7; cdr3_aa: CASRTYRLAGGEQYF; cdr3_nt: TGTGCCAGCAGAACATACCGACTAGCGGGGGGCGAGCAGTACTTC
v_call: TRBV7-9; d_call: NA; clone_size: few; j_call: TRBJ1-1; cdr3_aa: CASSLEGWETGLHTEAFF; cdr3_nt: TGTGCCAGCAGCTTAGAGGGTTGGGAGACCGGTTTACACACTGAAGCTTTCTTT
v_call: TRBV12-3/TRBV12-4; d_call: TRBD1; clone_size: once; j_call: TRBJ2-7; cdr3_aa: CASRSTGLGEQYF; cdr3_nt: TGTGCCAGCAGGTCGACAGGGCTTGGCGAGCAGTACTTC
v_call: TRBV4-3; d_call: NA; clone_size: few; j_call: TRBJ2-7; cdr3_aa: CASPPPATLRSSYEQYF; cdr3_nt: TGCGCCAGCCCCCCCCCGGCCACCCTTAGGAGCTCCTACGAGCAGTACTTC
v_call: TRBV18; d_call: NA; clone_size: NA; j_call: TRBJ1-1; cdr3_aa: CASSRSPSANEAFF; cdr3_nt: TGTGCCAGCTCACGGAGCCCTAGTGCGAATGAAGCTTTCTTT
v_call: TRBV19; d_call: NA; clone_size: NA; j_call: TRBJ1-5; cdr3_aa: CASSPGGKGQHQPQHF; cdr3_nt: TGTGCCAGTAGTCCCGGAGGTAAGGGTCAGCATCAGCCCCAGCATTTT
v_call: TRBV5-6; d_call: TRBD1; clone_size: NA; j_call: TRBJ2-7; cdr3_aa: CASSPGGAKVYEQYF; cdr3_nt: TGTGCCAGCAGCCCAGGGGGCGCTAAGGTCTACGAGCAGTACTTC
v_call: TRBV6-5; d_call: NA; clone_size: NA; j_call: TRBJ1-2; cdr3_aa: CASSYSDTGYGYTF; cdr3_nt: TGTGCCAGCAGTTACTCTGACACTGGCTATGGCTACACCTTC
v_call: TRBV3-1/TRBV3-2; d_call: TRBD1; clone_size: NA; j_call: TRBJ2-1; cdr3_aa: CASSLPGQGDNEQFF; cdr3_nt: TGTGCCAGCAGCCTACCGGGACAGGGGGACAATGAGCAGTTCTTC
v_call: TRBV12-2; d_call: NA; clone_size: few; j_call: TRBJ2-7; cdr3_aa: CASRLEPGQTYYEQYF; cdr3_nt: TGTGCAAGTCGCTTAGAGCCCGGACAGACTTATTACGAGCAGTACTTC
v_call: TRBV6-5; d_call: TRBD2; clone_size: NA; j_call: TRBJ2-5; cdr3_aa: CASSTTSGDRETQYF; cdr3_nt: TGTGCCAGCAGTACGACTAGCGGGGACCGGGAGACCCAGTACTTC
v_call: TRBV5-1; d_call: NA; clone_size: NA; j_call: TRBJ1-2; cdr3_aa: CASRQFNYGYTF; cdr3_nt: TGCGCCAGTAGACAGTTTAACTATGGCTACACCTTC
v_call: TRBV28; d_call: NA; clone_size: NA; j_call: TRBJ1-1; cdr3_aa: CASRGLAENTEAFF; cdr3_nt: TGTGCCAGCAGGGGCCTGGCAGAAAACACTGAAGCTTTCTTT
v_call: TRBV4-2; d_call: NA; clone_size: NA; j_call: TRBJ1-4; cdr3_aa: CASSQDQDSLNEKLFF; cdr3_nt: TGTGCCAGCAGCCAAGATCAAGACAGCCTTAATGAAAAACTGTTTTTT